This TCR beta chain originates from a study of blood T cells in healthy people across ages. In germline, CDR1 is SQVTM, CDR2 ANQGSEA. V was cut by 4 bases and J by 2 bases, with 15 bases left in between. The CDR3 sequence is 14 residues long. Together with a sample-barcoded 5' primer, a J-beta primer mix was included in a second PCR lasting about 7 to 12 cycles. All cDNA molecules were each tagged by a template-switch adaptor with 12 random nucleotides. MiXCR was run by TCRdb on the 5' RACE reads, yielding one entry per CDR3 protein. Of hundreds of thousands of distinct CDR3 sequences in the sample, about 27% were seen once. These data were also reused for a study on T cells of mothers and their children.

Specimen: blood. This sequence joins TRBV29-1 and TRBJ2-7; TRBD2 is a possible D gene (6 bases). The TCR originated in a boy aged 2 to 9 in good health. The CDR3 loop is CSVGGGGLAYEQYF. CDR3 DNA sequence: TGCAGCGTTGGGGGAGGCGGGCTGGCCTACGAGCAGTACTTC.